One and the same sample provided the 9 T cell receptor beta chains below, sequenced in a study of memory CD4+ T cells and cytomegalovirus serostatus. The table came from immunoSEQ multiplex PCR; TCRdb's copy has only in-frame clones and leaves some out. The profile shows tens of thousands of clones, 75% to 85% of them singletons. Single viable CD3+CD4+CD8-CD45RO+ cells were sorted as the memory CD4+ T cells. The sample comprised memory CD4+ T cells from blood. These receptors were taken from an adult in good health and CMV-seronegative.

This clone was counted only a few times. The rearrangement joins TRBV27 to TRBJ2-2, with 8 bases aligning to TRBD1. The CDR3 is 16 amino acids. V shed 8 bases and J 7 bases; nucleotides not matched to a gene: 15. The germline V gene encodes CDR1 MNHEY and CDR2 SMNVEV (reference sequence). CDR3 nucleotide sequence: TGTGCCAGCCGCACCCTAAGCAGGGGGCAATACGGGGAGCTGTTTTTT. Encoded protein: CASRTLSRGQYGELFF.

The chain links TRBV18 to TRBJ1-4; weak D call: TRBD1 (6 bases). The CDR3 has 15 amino acids. V was cut by 3 bases and J by 2 bases, with 10 bases left in between. Per the germline V gene, CDR1 is KGHSH and CDR2 is LQKENI. Here the CDR3 DNA reads TGTGCCAGCTCACCTAACAGGGCCACTAATGAAAAACTGTTTTTT. Protein: CASSPNRATNEKLFF.

DNA for the CDR3: TGTGCCAGCAGTGATAATAGCAATCAGCCCCAGCATTTT. This encodes CASSDNSNQPQHF. This chain links TRBV6-1 with TRBJ1-5; D gene unclear. Trimming took off 3 bases at V and 0 bases at J, with 3 bases between the two ends. Germline CDR1 MNHNS, CDR2 SASEGT. The CDR3 is 13 amino acids.

This chain uses TRBV11-2 with TRBJ1-2, with D possibly being TRBD1 (6 bases). The ends were cut back, 5 bases at V and 4 bases at J, with 11 bases in the middle. CDR3 size: 13 residues. The germline gives CDR1 SGHAT, CDR2 FQNNGV. CDR3 sequence reads: CASSPQGTYGYTF. In DNA form, the CDR3 reads TGTGCCAGCAGCCCTCAGGGGACCTATGGCTACACCTTC.

This clone was observed a few times. The J gene is TRBJ2-3, the V gene TRBV6-1; D possibly corresponds to TRBD1 (5 bases). The CDR3 is 15 amino acids. CDR1 and CDR2 (germline): MNHNS, SASEGT. V lost 5 bases, J lost 3 bases, and 15 bases lay in between. CDR3 loop: CASSLLPRATDTQYF. DNA for the CDR3: TGTGCCAGCAGTTTACTCCCCAGGGCGACAGATACGCAGTATTTT.

The chain links TRBV19 to TRBJ2-2; D gene unclear. Trimming removed 2 bases from V and 6 bases from J, with 7 bases in between. This CDR3 is built from 13 residues. Germline CDR1 and CDR2: LNHDA and SQIVND (reference sequence). The CDR3, as DNA: TGTGCCAGTAGTATATATGTGGCCGGGGAGCTGTTTTTT. Translation gives CASSIYVAGELFF.

The V call is TRBV25-1, the J call TRBJ2-3, with D unclear. V lost 1 base, J lost 0 bases, and 8 bases lay in between. This CDR3 spans 15 amino acids. Germline V lookup: CDR1 MGHDK, CDR2 SYGVNS. The CDR3 DNA follows: TGTGCCAGCAGTGAATTTCCAGCTAGCACAGATACGCAGTATTTT. It codes for CASSEFPASTDTQYF.

This clone was observed a few times. CDR3 residues: CASSLSRASSYNSPLHF. The CDR3 DNA reads TGTGCCAGCAGTTTATCGAGGGCTAGCTCCTATAATTCACCCCTCCACTTT. The chain carries TRBV27 and TRBJ1-6; no clear D. This CDR3 is 17 amino acids long. V gave up 0 bases and J gave up 0 bases, with 9 bases separating them. Germline CDR1 reads MNHEY; CDR2 reads SMNVEV (reference sequence).

This clone was seen a handful of times. The chain employs TRBV7-9 and TRBJ1-1; possible D gene TRBD1, 5 bases. Germline V CDR1 and CDR2: SEHNR, FQNEAQ (reference sequence). V was shortened by 1 base and J by 0 bases, with 6 bases between the two germline ends. The CDR3 totals 14 residues. The CDR3 sequence: CASSLDRMNTEAFF. Written as DNA, the CDR3 is TGTGCCAGCAGCTTAGACAGGATGAACACTGAAGCTTTCTTT.